The 22 T cell receptor beta chains listed next were all sequenced from one sample in a study of cytomegalovirus exposure and HLA in healthy donors (dated 2017 in TCRdb). The receptor library was made with the immunoSEQ multiplex PCR assay. For the multiplex PCR, a mixture combining 60 forward primers for TCR Vbeta segments and 13 reverse primers for TCR Jbeta segments was used. TCRdb provides this immuneACCESS table in a form limited to in-frame rearrangements. Some clones are lacking; in checked studies, under half of them reflect an unresolved V gene, and why the rest are absent is not known. Within this sample are around 190,000 clones, with around 77% of them counted one time only. About 1.9% of the sample lies in the top ten. Source material: PBMCs. The origin of the receptors is a man between 25 and 39 years old in good health and CMV-seronegative.

The chain is built from TRBV6-4 and TRBJ2-1; 7 positions agree with TRBD2. Germline V lookup: CDR1 MRHNA, CDR2 SNTAGT. With 0 bases clipped from V and 8 bases from J, the junction kept 7 bases outside the gene matches. The CDR3 has 15 residues. Here the CDR3 reads CASSDSGGGPDEQFF. The CDR3 DNA is TGTGCCAGCAGTGACTCGGGGGGAGGGCCCGATGAGCAGTTCTTC.

J is TRBJ2-3 and V is TRBV7-9; 14 bases line up with TRBD2. Per germline, CDR1 SEHNR and CDR2 FQNEAQ (reference sequence). V lost 4 bases, J lost 1 base, and 7 bases stayed unmatched. The CDR3 length is 18 residues. CDR3 sequence (DNA): TGTGCCAGCAGCTACCTAGAGACTAGCGGGAGGGGCACAGATACGCAGTATTTT. It encodes CASSYLETSGRGTDTQYF.

This sequence joins TRBV30 and TRBJ2-5; 8 positions agree with TRBD2. Germline CDR1 is GTSNPN and CDR2 is SVGIG (reference sequence). The V and J ends lost 0 bases and 5 bases, in that order; junction bases with no gene match: 2. CDR3 length: 13 amino acids. CDR3 in DNA: TGTGCCTGGAGTGTTACGGGAGGGGAGACCCAGTACTTC. Protein product: CAWSVTGGETQYF.

The chain couples TRBV4-1 to TRBJ1-1; D ambiguous. The CDR3 sequence is 17 residues long. Between the trimmed V and J ends, which lost 1 base and 2 bases, there was a span of 17 bases. The germline CDR1 and CDR2 sequences are MGHRA and YSYEKL. The CDR3 nucleotides are TGCGCCAGCAGCCAAGTTTACGAGGGTTTGGTAAACACTGAAGCTTTCTTT. This codes for CASSQVYEGLVNTEAFF.

This chain uses TRBV5-1 with TRBJ2-5; D is perhaps TRBD1 (6 bases). V was shortened by 4 bases and J by 1 base, with 11 bases between the two germline ends. CDR3 length: 14 residues. From germline, CDR1 is SGHRS and CDR2 YFSETQ. CDR3 bases: TGCGCCAGCAGCCCGAGACAGGCCCAAGAGACCCAGTACTTC. It translates to CASSPRQAQETQYF.

Note on this clone: The sample carries other DNA sequences with the same CDR3. The V call is TRBV29-1, the J call TRBJ2-7; TRBD1 is a possible D gene (6 bases). The length of the CDR3 is 14 residues. Germline V gives CDR1 SQVTM, CDR2 ANQGSEA. V was pared by 3 bases and J by 1 base, with 13 bases between. The CDR3 DNA reads TGCAGCGTTGAGGTCAGGGGCCCTTCCTACGAGCAGTACTTC. Its translation: CSVEVRGPSYEQYF.

The chain couples TRBV29-1 to TRBJ2-1; D is unclear. Deletions cut 0 bases from V and 12 bases from J, with 9 bases between. The CDR3 loop spans 11 amino acids. Germline V gene lookup returns CDR1 SQVTM and CDR2 ANQGSEA. CDR3 coding DNA: TGCAGCGTTGAAGATCCGGCAGGGCAGTTCTTC. Protein: CSVEDPAGQFF.

The chain carries TRBV5-1 and TRBJ2-1, with D tentatively TRBD2 (5 bases). Per germline, CDR1 SGHRS and CDR2 YFSETQ. V gave up 6 bases and J gave up 1 base, with 11 bases separating them. The CDR3 is made up of 14 amino acids. The CDR3 loop is CASISEGSYNEQFF. CDR3 DNA: TGCGCCAGCATATCCGAGGGTTCCTACAATGAGCAGTTCTTC.

This clone was detected only once. This sequence joins TRBV7-9 and TRBJ1-1; a weak D match, TRBD1 (6 bases). Germline V gene data show CDR1 as SEHNR and CDR2 as FQNEAQ (reference sequence). CDR3 size: 17 residues. The V end lost 4 bases, the J end lost 1 base, and 19 bases lay between the germline ends. The CDR3 DNA is TGTGCCAGCAGCTGGCGCCAGGGACAAGCAGCGAACACTGAAGCTTTCTTT. It encodes CASSWRQGQAANTEAFF.

The rearrangement uses TRBV5-1 and TRBJ2-1, with 11 bases that match TRBD2. Losses at the gene ends were 1 base for V and 0 bases for J; bases not matched to a gene: 6. This CDR3 contains 18 residues. Germline V gives CDR1 SGHRS, CDR2 YFSETQ. CDR3 bases: TGCGCCAGCAGCTTGCCGCTAGCGGGGGGAATCTCCTACAATGAGCAGTTCTTC. Its translation is CASSLPLAGGISYNEQFF.

The chain couples TRBV4-2 to TRBJ2-5, with D possibly matching TRBD1 (5 bases). V was clipped by 4 bases and J by 3 bases, with 9 bases between them. Looked up from germline, CDR1 is LGHNA and CDR2 is YNFKEQ. The CDR3 has 13 amino acids. Here the CDR3 DNA reads TGTGCCAGCAGCCCGCAAGGGGAAGAGACCCAGTACTTC. Amino acids: CASSPQGEETQYF.

This clone was observed a handful of times. CDR3 sequence: CAGARGQITDTQYF. CDR3 bases: TGTGCCGGGGCCAGGGGACAAATCACAGATACGCAGTATTTT. The chain employs TRBV2 and TRBJ2-3; D is possibly TRBD1 (6 bases). The CDR3 spans 14 residues. The V gene lost 11 bases and the J gene lost 2 bases, with 17 bases spanning the gap. The germline CDR1 and CDR2 sequences are SNHLY and FYNNEI.

The chain joins TRBV27 to TRBJ2-2; 8 positions agree with TRBD1. From germline, CDR1 is MNHEY and CDR2 SMNVEV (reference sequence). The CDR3 runs 13 residues. Unmatched junction bases numbered 6, after V lost 11 bases and J lost 4 bases. The CDR3 loop reads CACRTGSTGELFF. CDR3 DNA sequence: TGTGCCTGCCGGACAGGGAGCACCGGGGAGCTGTTTTTT.

The chain uses TRBV7-2 and TRBJ2-7; tentatively, D is TRBD2 (6 bases). The V end lost 5 bases, the J end lost 0 bases, and 8 bases lay between the germline ends. CDR3 length: 13 residues. The V gene's germline CDR1 is SGHTA and CDR2 FQGNSA. CDR3 in DNA: TGTGCCAGCAGCGGGGAGGTCTCCTACGAGCAGTACTTC. Its protein product is CASSGEVSYEQYF.

The rearrangement uses TRBV6-1 and TRBJ2-5; 7 bases match TRBD2. The CDR3 runs to 14 residues. V shed 6 bases, J shed 5 bases, and the junction held 9 bases outside the gene matches. Germline values: CDR1 MNHNS, CDR2 SASEGT. The CDR3 nucleotides are TGTGCCAGCAGCATCGATTGGGGGGGGGAGACCCAGTACTTC. Protein sequence: CASSIDWGGETQYF.

This chain connects TRBV4-1 to TRBJ1-6; D is ambiguous. Germline-derived CDR1 and CDR2 are MGHRA and YSYEKL. This CDR3 region has 14 residues. V lost 4 bases, J lost 6 bases, and 10 bases lay in between. The CDR3 is CASSPLFRNSPLHF. In DNA form, the CDR3 reads TGCGCCAGCAGCCCACTATTCCGTAATTCACCCCTCCACTTT.

The chain links TRBV9 to TRBJ2-7; possibly TRBD1 for D (6 bases). The V end was cut by 3 bases, the J end by 5 bases, with 21 bases between. Germline CDR1 and CDR2: SGDLS and YYNGEE. CDR3 length: 16 amino acids. DNA of the CDR3: TGTGCCAGCAGCGCCCGGGCTGGGGGCAAGGGGGACGAGCAGTACTTC. This gives the protein CASSARAGGKGDEQYF.

The V call is TRBV2, the J call TRBJ1-1, with unresolved D. V was trimmed by 2 bases and J by 3 bases, leaving 7 bases between them. The CDR3 totals 13 residues. Germline CDR1 SNHLY, CDR2 FYNNEI. The CDR3 loop reads CASSERGYTEAFF. The CDR3, as DNA: TGTGCCAGCAGTGAACGGGGATACACTGAAGCTTTCTTT.

The chain uses TRBV9 and TRBJ2-3, with TRBD2 matching 14 bases. Trimming took 5 bases from V and 5 from J; bases not matched to a gene: 13. The CDR3 has 18 amino acids. The V gene's germline CDR1 is SGDLS and CDR2 YYNGEE. The DNA of the CDR3 is TGTGCCAGCAGTAGTACAACCGGGACTAGCGGGAGAATAGATACGCAGTATTTT. Encoded protein: CASSSTTGTSGRIDTQYF.

The V call is TRBV4-1, the J call TRBJ1-4; TRBD1 matches 7 bases. Germline CDR1 MGHRA, CDR2 YSYEKL. This CDR3 has 16 amino acids. The ends lost 4 bases at V and 3 bases at J; junction bases unmatched: 8. The CDR3 loop reads CASSRDSNPSNEKLFF. The CDR3 bases are TGCGCCAGCAGCCGGGACAGCAACCCCTCTAATGAAAAACTGTTTTTT.

The V and J genes are TRBV5-1 and TRBJ2-7; 9 bases match TRBD1. The germline CDR1 and CDR2 sequences are SGHRS and YFSETQ. Trimming cost V 2 bases and J 4 bases; bases outside gene matches: 7. The CDR3 covers 15 residues. In DNA, the CDR3 is TGCGCCAGCAGCTTAACCGGGACAGGGAGGTACGAGCAGTACTTC. It yields the protein CASSLTGTGRYEQYF.

The chain couples TRBV9 to TRBJ2-2, with 10 bases matching TRBD2. The V gene end was trimmed by 0 bases and the J gene end by 3 bases; junction bases not matched to a gene: 5. The CDR3 spans 17 residues. Germline CDR1 reads SGDLS; CDR2 reads YYNGEE. The CDR3 reads CASSVVLLAGDTGELFF. As DNA, the CDR3 is TGTGCCAGCAGCGTAGTTTTGCTAGCGGGAGACACCGGGGAGCTGTTTTTT.